This T cell receptor (beta chain) was documented in a study of cytomegalovirus exposure and HLA in healthy donors. Study conclusions and caveats: In a later analysis, TCR beta V- and J-gene trimming was associated with a missense DCLRE1C variant. Most TCR beta V segments were productive about 87% or about 30% of the time in an earlier analysis. Some TCR beta chains (roughly 150 of them) were listed as cytomegalovirus-associated.

PCR amplification relied on 60 Vbeta primers (plus 13 Jbeta primers). Some clones are missing from TCRdb's copy, which holds only in-frame ones; the method was immunoSEQ multiplex PCR. Counted here are 150,000 to 200,000 clones, around 81% occurring once; the ten biggest clones make up around 2%. For this clone: Its antigen is not known.

The CDR3 spans 13 residues. The germline V gene encodes CDR1 SQVTM and CDR2 ANQGSEA. Between the trimmed V and J ends, which lost 2 bases and 5 bases, there was a span of 12 bases. The sequenced sample was PBMCs. The source of this sequence is a man between 18 and 35 years old in good health and CMV-seronegative. This chain uses TRBV29-1 with TRBJ1-1; D is undetermined. CDR3: CSVESGRGTEAFF. The CDR3 nucleotides are TGCAGCGTTGAATCGGGGAGAGGAACTGAAGCTTTCTTT.